This T cell receptor beta chain was found in a study of CD8 T cells in Susac syndrome. Whole-study findings and limits: Peak Susac CD8+ clonal expansion was seen in TEMRA cells and active patients.

Sequencing of TCR beta drew on CD8+ and CD4+ T cells from blood. Under recently defined diagnostic criteria, the patients with Susac syndrome qualified as having definite or probable disease. As regards this clonotype: The antigen is not known.

When the RNA was reverse transcribed, random hexamers were used with an input of about 0.5 to 1 ug. TCRdb called the immunoSEQ multiplex PCR reads again in MiXCR, with one record for every CDR3 protein. The sample consists of around 130,000 distinct CDR3 sequences, roughly 94% of them appearing once. The CDR3 runs 16 residues. Trimming shortened V by 5 bases and J by 2 bases, and 16 bases separated the two germline ends. CDR1 is MNHEY and CDR2 is SMNVEV in the germline V gene (reference sequence). The V gene is TRBV27, the J gene TRBJ2-1; D call uncertain. This clonotype was sampled from a human donor with Susac syndrome. The specimen sequenced was CD8+ T cells from PBMCs. The CDR3 region is CASSPPAVTAYNEQFF. The CDR3 region has the DNA TGTGCCAGCAGTCCCCCGGCAGTCACTGCCTACAATGAGCAGTTCTTC.